This T cell receptor (beta chain) came from a study of regulatory T cells in long-lasting Graves disease. Study-wide findings and caveats: Authors noted too few samples as a limitation.

Sequencing libraries for TCR beta were prepared with iRepertoire HTBI primers and Arm-PCR of CDR3 regions. As originally analysed: Identified across the samples were approximately 60 TRBV segments and more than twelve TRBJ segments. TCRdb processed the multiplex PCR reads anew with MiXCR; each CDR3 protein has one entry. These V and J calls rely on TCRdb rather than the paper's analysis. This table holds 350,000 to 450,000 distinct CDR3 sequences, approximately 25% found once. Regarding time point: persistent/refractory GD, antithyroid drugs over 5 years with positive TRAb. Extracted PBMC RNA gave rise to the TCR library. EDTA tubes received roughly 10 milliliters of drawn peripheral blood. Trimming removed 2 bases at V and 4 bases at J, with 14 bases between. The CDR3 runs 16 residues. Comments on this clonotype: What it binds is unknown.

This TCR came from a middle-aged woman with Graves disease. The sequences come from peripheral blood mononuclear cells (PBMCs), collected when the disease was refractory, from a patient treated with antithyroid drugs. The V gene is TRBV12-3 or TRBV12-4, the J gene TRBJ2-2, with D hard to call. This CDR3 is CASSLWRSFRTGELFF. The DNA of the CDR3 is TGTGCCAGCAGTTTATGGCGGTCGTTTCGCACCGGGGAGCTGTTTTTT.